The clone carrying this T cell receptor (beta chain) was detected many times. Its target is unknown. Using a J-beta primer mix together with a sample-barcoded 5' primer, a second PCR was run for about 6 to 12 cycles. TCRdb re-derived calls from the 5' RACE reads in MiXCR, one entry per CDR3 protein. This table holds hundreds of thousands of distinct CDR3 sequences, about 30% found once. This sample stems from a study of blood T cells in healthy people across ages. Deletions cut 8 bases from V and 0 bases from J, with 11 bases between. The CDR3 covers 13 residues. Germline loops: CDR1 MNHEY, CDR2 SMNVEV (reference sequence). General study points: Because sorting was not performed, PBMCs prevented conclusive naive versus antigen-experienced comparison. It was the long-lived donors that had more naive CD4+ cells and higher diversity than aged donors.

Specimen: blood. This TCR was recovered from an elderly woman in good health. The chain joins TRBV27 to TRBJ2-7, with a possible D match to TRBD2 (5 bases). The CDR3 nucleotides read TGTGCCAGCCGCCGAGGGAGCTCCTACGAGCAGTACTTC. The encoded protein is CASRRGSSYEQYF.